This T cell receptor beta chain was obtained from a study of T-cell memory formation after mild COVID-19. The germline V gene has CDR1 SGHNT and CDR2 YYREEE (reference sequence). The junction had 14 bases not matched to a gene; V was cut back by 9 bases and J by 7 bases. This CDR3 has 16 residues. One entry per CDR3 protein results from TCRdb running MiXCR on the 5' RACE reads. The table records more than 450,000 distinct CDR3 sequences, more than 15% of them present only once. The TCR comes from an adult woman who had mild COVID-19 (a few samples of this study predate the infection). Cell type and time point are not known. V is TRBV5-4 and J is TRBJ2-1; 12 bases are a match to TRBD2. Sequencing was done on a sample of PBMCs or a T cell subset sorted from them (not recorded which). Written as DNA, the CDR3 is TGTGCCATCTCCCTAGCGGGAGGGCCAGGGTGGAATGAGCAGTTCTTC. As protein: CAISLAGGPGWNEQFF.